A selection of T cell receptor beta chains follows, all from one sample in a study of blood T cells in healthy people across ages. TCRdb reprocessed the 5' RACE reads with MiXCR, giving one entry per CDR3 protein. This sample has hundreds of thousands of distinct CDR3 sequences, with about 30% found just once. The sequenced sample consisted of blood. These receptors were collected from a woman older than 75 in good health. The CDR3 runs from the conserved cysteine through the conserved F or W. Clone sizes are given selectively: once, few, many, or a class where the clone is expanded.

TRBV7-3	few	13	CASSLRYGAEAFF
TRBV6-5	few	12	CASSYGGGQKYF
TRBV9	few	13	CASSGSGRETPYF
TRBV29-1	many	11	CSAIKENIQYF
TRBV25-1	many	15	CASSGHYGQYYGYTF
TRBV20-1	NA	14	CSAGLAGATNEQFF
TRBV5-1	NA	14	CASSWGAQVYEQYF
TRBV5-1	many	15	CASSFGGRRGTEAFF
TRBV5-1	once	17	CASSLPRDRASSAEAFF
TRBV20-1	many	15	CSARDLILSPYEQYF
TRBV7-2	NA	13	CASTLLSYNEQFF
TRBV18	many	16	CASSPPGLAGGDTQYF
TRBV7-7	many	14	CASSLGLAAETQYF
TRBV28	many	15	CASSYPVGGTETQYF
TRBV6-6	many	10	CASYRGGYTF
TRBV7-3	many	17	CASSPTRLVTGANVLTF
TRBV20-1	many	15	CSARDWAGRYNEQFF
TRBV5-5	NA	15	CASSLERGLTYEQYF
TRBV6-1	many	12	CASAGTGGGYTF
TRBV20-1	NA	13	CSAPLRGGYEQYF
TRBV2	NA	15	CASSLQGRRDQPQHF
TRBV24-1	many	14	CATSDTQGTYEQYF
TRBV5-5	once	19	CASSLRWQGRAGGGNEQFF
TRBV7-8	few	16	CASSTGTGATNEKLFF
TRBV6-1	many	16	CASSESGVVAKNIQYF
TRBV7-2	once	15	CASTRDRGLTDTQYF
TRBV7-2	many	15	CASSYLAGGRYEQYF
TRBV4-1	NA	15	CASSQGPGRGEEAFF
TRBV5-1	few	15	CASSSSGTGNQPQHF
TRBV20-1	NA	15	CSAKRGQGRNQPQHF
TRBV29-1	few	14	CSVPNTIMRTEAFF
TRBV7-2	NA	15	CASRLDGPTGNTIYF
TRBV28	NA	15	CASSPRDRDRSGYTF
TRBV7-2	few	15	CASGSQTGGINEQYF
TRBV7-3	once	14	CASSLDRGLWEQYF
TRBV7-8	NA	14	CASSLAYNNQPQHF
TRBV6-1	NA	16	CASSEGQGGPQGTQHF
TRBV7-9	NA	17	CASSLGQAGSRTDTQYF
TRBV20-1	many	14	CSARDPGGEKTQYF
TRBV29-1	many	11	CSVEYSHGYTF
TRBV7-2	many	16	CASSLSSISSTDTQYF
TRBV6-2/TRBV6-3	few	12	CASSYRSREQFF
TRBV5-5	many	15	CASSVPGSGANVLTF
TRBV28	NA	15	CASSPPGGRRSPLHF
TRBV9	NA	12	CASSAGQGPVFF
TRBV29-1	many	14	CSVKRGPNTGELFF
TRBV7-2	few	13	CASTPWVGEKLFF